The rows below give T cell receptor beta chains drawn from one sample of a study of blood T cell repertoires in COVID-19. Only in-frame clones appear in the TCRdb table, and some are missing; sequencing was by immunoSEQ multiplex PCR. The table includes approximately 94,000 clones, under 85% detected once. The source material was peripheral blood. The receptor set was obtained from a human donor in a cohort sampled during active COVID-19. The CDR3 runs from the conserved cysteine through the conserved F or W. A D gene is named only where the DNA matches it firmly. Only some rows state a clone size, as once, few, many or a class for expanded clones.

V	J	size	D	DNA	CDR3
TRBV5-8	TRBJ1-1	NA	TRBD1	TGTGCCAGCAGCCGGGGACAGGGGGGGACCTTTAGGACTGAAGCTTTCTTT	CASSRGQGGTFRTEAFF
TRBV19	TRBJ2-2	NA	TRBD2	TGTGCCAGTGAGGCGGGAGGAAACACCGGGGAGCTGTTTTTT	CASEAGGNTGELFF
TRBV15	TRBJ1-1	few	NA	TGTGCCACCAGCAGAGGGGGGAGGACTGAAGCTTTCTTT	CATSRGGRTEAFF
TRBV18	TRBJ2-1	NA	TRBD2	TGTGCCAGCTCACCACGGTCGACTAGCGGGAGAGGCAATGAGCAGTTCTTC	CASSPRSTSGRGNEQFF
TRBV19	TRBJ2-1	NA	TRBD2	TGTGCCAGTAGGGCCTTCGGACTAGCGGGTAGCAATGAGCAGTTCTTC	CASRAFGLAGSNEQFF
TRBV5-5	TRBJ2-2	once	TRBD2	TGTGCCAGCAGCGACCCGCGGGGGGCGGGCGGGGAGCTGTTTTTT	CASSDPRGAGGELFF
TRBV7-9	TRBJ1-2	NA	NA	TGTGCCAGCAGCTTTTACAGGGAGGGTGGCTACACCTTC	CASSFYREGGYTF
TRBV5-4	TRBJ2-1	NA	TRBD2	TGTGCCAGCAGCTTGGTACTAGCGGGAGCCATCAATGAGCAGTTCTTC	CASSLVLAGAINEQFF
TRBV6-5	TRBJ1-1	few	NA	TGTGCCAGCGGGAGGCAGGGCATGAACACTGAAGCTTTCTTT	CASGRQGMNTEAFF
TRBV19	TRBJ2-2	NA	TRBD2	TGTGCCAGTAGAACTAGCGGGGGGGCCGGGGAGCTGTTTTTT	CASRTSGGAGELFF
TRBV6-5	TRBJ1-2	NA	TRBD1	TGTGCCAGCAGTTACGGTGACAGGGTGGGCTACACCTTC	CASSYGDRVGYTF
TRBV6-6	TRBJ1-4	NA	NA	TGTGCCAGCAGCAGGATAGAAAAACTGTTTTTT	CASSRIEKLFF
TRBV10-3	TRBJ1-1	few	NA	TGTGCCATCAGTGAGGAGAGGACCCGGACATCTGAAGCTTTCTTT	CAISEERTRTSEAFF
TRBV10-3	TRBJ2-1	NA	TRBD2	TGTGCCATCAGTGCGGGACTAGCGGTCACCAACTCCTACAATGAGCAGTTCTTC	CAISAGLAVTNSYNEQFF